This T cell receptor (beta chain) was identified in a study of beta chain features in type 1 diabetes (dated by TCRdb to 2017 to 2018). Concerning the study at large: Mean age, gender distribution, total cell number and subset yield were not different between patients and healthy donors. Across all samples, some 110,000,000 sorted cells were examined, and cell number per subset correlated strongly with RNA yield. In the study, recently diagnosed type 1 diabetes patients and matched healthy donors were compared on the TCRB repertoires of their sorted circulating CD4+ T cell subsets. Regulatory and stem cell-like memory subsets were obtained from only 8 patients and roughly 8 healthy donors, while naive and central memory subsets were obtained from all 30 or so donors. Broader findings and caveats from the paper: A moderate but significant shortening of TCRB CDR3 length was observed in type 1 diabetes patients in all four CD4+ subsets. Naive, central memory and regulatory TCRB repertoires appeared to be more similar among patients than among healthy donors. HLA sub-analyses involved small numbers of individuals, so any influence of HLA type on TCRB rearrangement remained unresolved. Sequencing cDNA rather than genomic DNA could over-represent highly expressing activated cells, although activation and CD3 levels did not differ between groups. Patients with type 1 diabetes made fewer insertions and deleted more nucleotides at VDJ recombination sites, implying thymic rearrangement abnormalities. Shorter templates might have been favored by PCR, but patient and control samples were amplified and corrected together, so both groups would have been affected equally by any skew.

All of the isolated RNA was reverse transcribed with the High Capacity cDNA Reverse Transcription Kit, so expressed TCRB transcripts were sequenced. Deep immunoSEQ sequencing was applied to naive, central memory and regulatory T cell samples, giving an average of about 3.6 million total reads per sample. Sorted cells were lysed in RLT buffer, and RNA was extracted using DNase-treated RNeasy Micro or Mini kits according to cell number. Each cell subset was processed on its own to prevent cross-contamination, while patient and healthy donor samples were processed together. The immunoSEQ multiplex PCR was used to amplify TCRB sequences from cDNA, generating 87-bp fragments that spanned the CDR3 region. The amplicons were sequenced using the Illumina HiSeq platform. The authors' analysis ran thus. Synthetic template baselines were used to correct PCR bias computationally, reads within Hamming distance 2 were collapsed together, and singletons that could not be merged were discarded. Reads were aligned against IMGT so that V, D and J genes, CDR3 length and insertions or deletions at six rearrangement sites could be assigned. Within each subset, clonotype counts were normalized to sorted cell number, after which true diversity and Gini coefficients were computed with the tcR R package. Repertoire sharing was quantified using the overlap coefficient calculated on TCRB nucleotide sequences. As a proxy for the pre-selection repertoire, out-of-frame TCRB sequences from naive cells were analyzed. TCRdb holds this immuneACCESS table with in-frame rearrangements only. Some clones are missing; in checked studies, unresolved V genes explain under half, and the rest has no known cause. V, J and clone size were drawn from that table, and D and trimming were deduced from the DNA. This sample holds fewer than 450,000 clones; roughly 13% were observed only once. In total, the top ten clones hold around 0.016% of the sample.

Each donor gave one peripheral blood draw, averaging roughly 0.11 L, which was collected into heparinised tubes. A BD FACSAria II was used to sort naive, central memory, regulatory and stem cell-like memory CD4+ T cells with a panel that included CD45RO, CCR7, CD25, CD127, CD95 and CD27. A purity above 98% was achieved for all sorted populations. PBMCs were isolated right away by Lymphoprep density gradient centrifugation and were stained directly, without culture. So that batch effects would be minimized, each experiment stained and sorted samples in pairs, pairing one healthy donor with one patient. CDR1 and CDR2 were assigned from the germline V gene (reference sequence) as GTSNPN and SVGIG. Compared with germline, V lacks 5 bases and J lacks 5 bases; bases without a gene match: 7. The CDR3 starts with the cysteine, ends with the phenylalanine, and has 13 residues. The only DNA kept is the CDR3, 39 bases in frame from the first base.

To note about this clone: The antigen it binds to is not known. No base quality information exists; no much larger clone differs at one position.

This TCR was sampled from a woman between 18 and 29 years old with type 1 diabetes. Material: naive CD4+ T cells from blood. Interpreted using the paper, the cell subset or site label stands for: true naive CD4+ T cells. The chain was built from TRBV30 and TRBJ1-1; TRBD1 aligns with 8 central bases. The CDR3 in this case is CAWPRGQGTEAFF. The bases are TGTGCCTGGCCCAGGGGGCAGGGGACTGAAGCTTTCTTT.